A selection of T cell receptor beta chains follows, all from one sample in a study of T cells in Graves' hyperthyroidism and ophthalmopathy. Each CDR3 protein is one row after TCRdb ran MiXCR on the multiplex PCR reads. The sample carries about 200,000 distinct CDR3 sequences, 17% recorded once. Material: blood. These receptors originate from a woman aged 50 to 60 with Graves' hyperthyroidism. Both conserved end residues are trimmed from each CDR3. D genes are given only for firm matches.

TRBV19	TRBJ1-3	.	ATFPPGSGNTIY
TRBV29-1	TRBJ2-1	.	SVAMSSYNEQF
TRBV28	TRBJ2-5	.	ASSSQGWRNQETQY
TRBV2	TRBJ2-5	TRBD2	ASSWTSGQETQY
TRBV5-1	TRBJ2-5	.	ASSQQIETQY
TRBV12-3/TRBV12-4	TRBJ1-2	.	ASSHRRGQSYGYT
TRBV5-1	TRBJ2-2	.	ASQPGTQNTGELF
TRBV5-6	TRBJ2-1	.	ASSLGKRAEYNEQF
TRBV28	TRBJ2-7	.	ASRGWGNYEQY
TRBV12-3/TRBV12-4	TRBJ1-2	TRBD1	ASSPPTRTGDGYT
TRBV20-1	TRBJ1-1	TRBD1	SASLPGQRLNTEAF